Below, 5 T cell receptor beta chains from the same sample are listed, as sequenced in a study of shared clonotypes between healthy human individuals. The data were produced by immunoSEQ multiplex PCR, yet TCRdb's version contains in-frame clones alone and is incomplete. The sample has fewer than 2.5 million clones, 93% seen once. The sample was naive CD4+ T cells from PBMCs. This sample's subset: CD45RA+ positively selected. Source of these receptors: a man aged 18 to 30 in good health. Some clones in this sample may be carry-over from other donors' samples.

The chain is built from TRBV29-1 and TRBJ2-3, with TRBD2 as a possible D gene (6 bases). Trimming pared 4 bases from V and 0 bases from J, leaving 17 bases between. This CDR3 has 16 residues. The germline CDR1 and CDR2 sequences are SQVTM and ANQGSEA. In DNA, the CDR3 is TGCAGCGTTGGGGGCTTAGCGGCATCTAGCACAGATACGCAGTATTTT. It codes for CSVGGLAASSTDTQYF.

The V and J genes are TRBV29-1 and TRBJ2-1, with D perhaps TRBD2 (6 bases). The germline gives CDR1 SQVTM, CDR2 ANQGSEA. The CDR3 totals 15 residues. The V end was cut by 7 bases, the J end by 6 bases, with 22 bases between. The CDR3 region has the DNA TGCAGCGCCGCCGAGGGGCGGAGGAGGGGCAATGAGCAGTTCTTC. This encodes CSAAEGRRRGNEQFF.

The chain carries TRBV7-2 and TRBJ1-2; 7 bases agree with TRBD1. This CDR3 spans 14 amino acids. From germline, CDR1 is SGHTA and CDR2 FQGNSA. V shed 5 bases, J shed 4 bases, and the junction held 7 bases outside the gene matches. CDR3 amino acids: CASSPRDRLYGYTF. The CDR3 nucleotides read TGTGCCAGCAGCCCCAGGGACAGACTCTATGGCTACACCTTC. Together with reference TRBV7-2 and TRBJ1-2, the CDR3 gives the full variable domain: GAGVSQSPSNKVTEKGKDVELRCDPISGHTALYWYRQSLGQGLEFLIYFQGNSAPDKSGLPSDRFSAERTGGSVSTLTIQRTQQEDSAVYLCASSPRDRLYGYTFGSGTRLTVV.

This sequence joins TRBV5-1 and TRBJ2-3; 7 positions agree with TRBD1. Per the germline V gene, CDR1 is SGHRS and CDR2 is YFSETQ. With V trimmed by 6 bases and J by 0 bases, 7 bases remained unmatched. The CDR3 loop spans 15 amino acids. The DNA of the CDR3 is TGCGCCAGCACTCTCGGACAGGTTAGCACAGATACGCAGTATTTT. Translating gives CASTLGQVSTDTQYF.

This sequence joins TRBV28 and TRBJ2-7; TRBD2 is a possible D gene (6 bases). This CDR3 comprises 16 residues. Looked up from germline, CDR1 is MDHEN and CDR2 is SYDVKM. The germline V and J ends were trimmed by 3 bases and 1 base, with 16 bases remaining between them. Written as DNA, the CDR3 is TGTGCCAGCAGTTTGTTCGGAGGGCCTTGGTCCTACGAGCAGTACTTC. Protein product: CASSLFGGPWSYEQYF.